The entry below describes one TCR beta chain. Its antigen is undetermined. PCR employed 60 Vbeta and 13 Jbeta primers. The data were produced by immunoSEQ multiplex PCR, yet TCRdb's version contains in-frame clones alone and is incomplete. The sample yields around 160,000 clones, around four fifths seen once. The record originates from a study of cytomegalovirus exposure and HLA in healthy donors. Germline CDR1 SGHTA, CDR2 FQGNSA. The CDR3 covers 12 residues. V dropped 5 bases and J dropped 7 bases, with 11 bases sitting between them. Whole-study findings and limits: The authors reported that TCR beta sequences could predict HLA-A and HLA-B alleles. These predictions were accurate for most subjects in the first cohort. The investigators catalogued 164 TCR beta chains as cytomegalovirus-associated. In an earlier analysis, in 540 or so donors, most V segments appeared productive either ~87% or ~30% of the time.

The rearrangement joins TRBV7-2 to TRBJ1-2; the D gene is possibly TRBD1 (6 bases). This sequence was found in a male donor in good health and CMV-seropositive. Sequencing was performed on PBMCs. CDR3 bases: TGTGCCAGCAGCCGCGACAGGTCTGGCTACACCTTC. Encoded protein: CASSRDRSGYTF.